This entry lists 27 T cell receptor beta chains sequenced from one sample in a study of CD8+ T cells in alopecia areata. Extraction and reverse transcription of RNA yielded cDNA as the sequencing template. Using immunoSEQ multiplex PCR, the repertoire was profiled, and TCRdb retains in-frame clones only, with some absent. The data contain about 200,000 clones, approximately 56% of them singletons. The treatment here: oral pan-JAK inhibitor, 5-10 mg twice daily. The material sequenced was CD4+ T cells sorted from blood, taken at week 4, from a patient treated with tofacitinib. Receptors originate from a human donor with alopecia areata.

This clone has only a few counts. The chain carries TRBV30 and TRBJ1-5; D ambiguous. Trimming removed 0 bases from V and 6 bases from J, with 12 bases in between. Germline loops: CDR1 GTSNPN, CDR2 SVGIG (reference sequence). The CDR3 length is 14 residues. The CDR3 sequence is CAWSVPGSGQPQHF. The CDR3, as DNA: TGTGCCTGGAGTGTACCAGGCAGCGGTCAGCCCCAGCATTTT.

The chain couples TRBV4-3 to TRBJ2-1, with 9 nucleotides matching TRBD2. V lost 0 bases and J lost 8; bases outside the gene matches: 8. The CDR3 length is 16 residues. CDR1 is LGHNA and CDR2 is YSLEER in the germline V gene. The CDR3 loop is CASSQEGGGGIDEQFF. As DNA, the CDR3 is TGCGCCAGCAGCCAAGAAGGCGGGGGGGGTATCGATGAGCAGTTCTTC.

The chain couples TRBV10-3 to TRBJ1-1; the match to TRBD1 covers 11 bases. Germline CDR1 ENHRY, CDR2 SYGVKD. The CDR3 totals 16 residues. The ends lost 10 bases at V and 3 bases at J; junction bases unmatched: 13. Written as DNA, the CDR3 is TGTGCCACCGAAATTGGACAGGGGGCTCGGGACACTGAAGCTTTCTTT. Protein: CATEIGQGARDTEAFF.

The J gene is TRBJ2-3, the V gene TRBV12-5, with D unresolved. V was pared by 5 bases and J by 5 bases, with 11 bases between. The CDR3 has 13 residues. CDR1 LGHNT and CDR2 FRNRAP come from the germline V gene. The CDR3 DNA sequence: TGTGCTAGTGGTGCCTCCGGAATAGATACGCAGTATTTT. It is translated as CASGASGIDTQYF.

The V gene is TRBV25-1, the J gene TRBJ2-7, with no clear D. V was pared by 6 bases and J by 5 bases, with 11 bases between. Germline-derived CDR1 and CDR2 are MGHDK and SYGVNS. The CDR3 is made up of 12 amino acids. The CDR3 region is CASRASYDEQYF. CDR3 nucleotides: TGTGCCAGCAGAGCCAGTTACGACGAGCAGTACTTC.

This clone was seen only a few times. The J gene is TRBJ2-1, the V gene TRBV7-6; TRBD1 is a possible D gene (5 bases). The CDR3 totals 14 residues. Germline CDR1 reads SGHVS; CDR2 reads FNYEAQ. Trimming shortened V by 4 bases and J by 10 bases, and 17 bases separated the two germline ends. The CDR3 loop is CASSSPALGVEQFF. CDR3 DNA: TGTGCCAGCAGCTCACCCGCTCTAGGGGTAGAGCAGTTCTTC.

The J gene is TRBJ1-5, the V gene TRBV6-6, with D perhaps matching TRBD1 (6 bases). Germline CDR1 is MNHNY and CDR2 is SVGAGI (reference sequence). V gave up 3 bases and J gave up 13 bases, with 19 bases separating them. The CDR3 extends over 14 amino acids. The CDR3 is CASSYLTGPYRQHF. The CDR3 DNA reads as TGTGCCAGCAGTTATCTCACAGGGCCCTATCGGCAGCATTTT.

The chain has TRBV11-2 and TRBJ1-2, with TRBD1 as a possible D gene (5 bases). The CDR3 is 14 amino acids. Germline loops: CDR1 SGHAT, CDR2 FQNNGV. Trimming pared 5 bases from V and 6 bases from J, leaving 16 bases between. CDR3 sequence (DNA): TGTGCCAGCAGCCCCAGGGAGGTTGGGGATGGCTACACCTTC. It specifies CASSPREVGDGYTF.

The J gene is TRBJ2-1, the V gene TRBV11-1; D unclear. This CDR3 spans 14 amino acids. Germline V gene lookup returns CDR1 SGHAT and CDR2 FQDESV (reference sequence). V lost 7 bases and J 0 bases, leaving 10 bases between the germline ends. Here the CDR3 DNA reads TGTGCCAGCACCCCCGCGCGCTCCTACAATGAGCAGTTCTTC. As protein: CASTPARSYNEQFF.

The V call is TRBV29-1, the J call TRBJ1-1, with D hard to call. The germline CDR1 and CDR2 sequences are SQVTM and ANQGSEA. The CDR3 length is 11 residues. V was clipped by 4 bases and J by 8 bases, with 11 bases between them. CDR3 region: CSVGRGGEAFF. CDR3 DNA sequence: TGCAGCGTTGGGCGAGGCGGGGAAGCTTTCTTT.

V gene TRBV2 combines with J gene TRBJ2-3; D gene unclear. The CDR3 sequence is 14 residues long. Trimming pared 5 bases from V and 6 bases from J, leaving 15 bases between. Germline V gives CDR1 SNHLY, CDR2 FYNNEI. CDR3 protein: CASSISLQADTQYF. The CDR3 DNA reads TGTGCCAGCAGTATATCCCTCCAGGCGGATACGCAGTATTTT.

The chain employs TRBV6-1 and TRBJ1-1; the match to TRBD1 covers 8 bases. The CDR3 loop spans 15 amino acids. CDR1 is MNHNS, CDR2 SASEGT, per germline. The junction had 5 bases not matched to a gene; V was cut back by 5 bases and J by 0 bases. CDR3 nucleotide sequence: TGTGCCAGCAGTAAAGACAGGGGCCTGAACACTGAAGCTTTCTTT. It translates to CASSKDRGLNTEAFF.

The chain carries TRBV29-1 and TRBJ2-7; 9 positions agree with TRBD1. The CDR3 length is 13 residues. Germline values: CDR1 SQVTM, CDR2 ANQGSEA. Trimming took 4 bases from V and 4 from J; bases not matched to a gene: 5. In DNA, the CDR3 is TGCAGCGTTGCAGGACAGGGGTGGTACGAGCAGTACTTC. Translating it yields CSVAGQGWYEQYF.

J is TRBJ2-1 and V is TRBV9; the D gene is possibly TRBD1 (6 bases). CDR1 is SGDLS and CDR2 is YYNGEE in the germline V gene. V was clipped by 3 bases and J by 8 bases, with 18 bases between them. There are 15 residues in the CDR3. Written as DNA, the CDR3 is TGTGCCAGCAGCGAATGGAGACAGGCTAGAGATGAGCAGTTCTTC. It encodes CASSEWRQARDEQFF.

CDR3 in amino acids: CASSGTGRTEAFF. CDR3 nucleotide sequence: TGTGCCAGCAGCGGCACAGGGCGAACTGAAGCTTTCTTT. The V call is TRBV9, the J call TRBJ1-1, with D possibly TRBD1 on 6 matching bases. Per germline, CDR1 SGDLS and CDR2 YYNGEE. The V end lost 3 bases, the J end lost 5 bases, and 11 bases lay between the germline ends. CDR3 length equals 13 residues.

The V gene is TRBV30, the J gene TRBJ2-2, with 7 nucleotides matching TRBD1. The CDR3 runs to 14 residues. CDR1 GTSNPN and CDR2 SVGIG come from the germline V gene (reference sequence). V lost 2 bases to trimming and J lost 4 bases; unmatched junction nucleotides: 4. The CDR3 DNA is TGTGCCTGGAGTCCGGCAGGGGGCACCGGGGAGCTGTTTTTT. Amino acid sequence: CAWSPAGGTGELFF.

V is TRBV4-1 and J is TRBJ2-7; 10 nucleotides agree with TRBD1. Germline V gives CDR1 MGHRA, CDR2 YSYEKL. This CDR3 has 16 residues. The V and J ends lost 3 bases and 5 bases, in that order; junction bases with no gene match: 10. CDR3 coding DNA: TGCGCCAGCAGCCAGGACGACAGGGGGCGCCGGCACGAGCAGTACTTC. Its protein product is CASSQDDRGRRHEQYF.

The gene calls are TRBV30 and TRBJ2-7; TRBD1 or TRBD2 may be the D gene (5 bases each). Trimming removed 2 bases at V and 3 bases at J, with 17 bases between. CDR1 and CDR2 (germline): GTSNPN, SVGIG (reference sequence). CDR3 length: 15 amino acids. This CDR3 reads CAWSIGFPGLYEQYF. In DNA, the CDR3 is TGTGCCTGGAGTATAGGTTTCCCGGGGCTCTACGAGCAGTACTTC.

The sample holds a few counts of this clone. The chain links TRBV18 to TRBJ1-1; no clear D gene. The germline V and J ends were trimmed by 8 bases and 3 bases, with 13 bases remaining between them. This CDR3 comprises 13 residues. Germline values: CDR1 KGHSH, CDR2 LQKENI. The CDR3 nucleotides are TGTGCCAGCCTGGACCAAAAGGACACTGAAGCTTTCTTT. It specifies CASLDQKDTEAFF.

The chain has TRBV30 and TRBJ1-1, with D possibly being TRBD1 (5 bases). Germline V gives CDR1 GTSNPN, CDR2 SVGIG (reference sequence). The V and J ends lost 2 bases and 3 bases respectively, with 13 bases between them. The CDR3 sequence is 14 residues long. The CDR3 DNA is TGTGCCTGGAGTCCCGTGGGACGGCACACTGAAGCTTTCTTT. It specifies CAWSPVGRHTEAFF.

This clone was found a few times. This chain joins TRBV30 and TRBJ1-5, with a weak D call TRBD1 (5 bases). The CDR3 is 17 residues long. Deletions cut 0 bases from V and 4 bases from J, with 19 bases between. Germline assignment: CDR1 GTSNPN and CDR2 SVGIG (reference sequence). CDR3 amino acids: CAWSVRVVEQDNQPQHF. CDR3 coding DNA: TGTGCCTGGAGTGTACGGGTTGTGGAACAGGATAATCAGCCCCAGCATTTT.

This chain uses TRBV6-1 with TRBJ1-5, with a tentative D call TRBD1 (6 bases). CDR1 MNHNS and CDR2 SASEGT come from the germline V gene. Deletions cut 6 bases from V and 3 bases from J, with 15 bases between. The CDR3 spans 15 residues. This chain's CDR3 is CASSAIDRFNQPQHF. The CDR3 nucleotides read TGTGCCAGCAGCGCAATTGACAGGTTCAATCAGCCCCAGCATTTT.

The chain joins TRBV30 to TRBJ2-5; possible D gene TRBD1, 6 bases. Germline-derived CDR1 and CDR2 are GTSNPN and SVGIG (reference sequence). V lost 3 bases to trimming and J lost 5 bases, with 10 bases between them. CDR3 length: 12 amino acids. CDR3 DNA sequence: TGTGCCTGGAGCCCACAGGGTGAGACCCAGTACTTC. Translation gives CAWSPQGETQYF. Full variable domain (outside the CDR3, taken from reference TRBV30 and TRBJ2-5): SQTIHQWPATLVQPVGSPLSLECTVEGTSNPNLYWYRQAAGRGLQLLFYSVGIGQISSEVPQNLSASRPQDRQFILSSKKLLLSDSGFYLCAWSPQGETQYFGPGTRLLVL.

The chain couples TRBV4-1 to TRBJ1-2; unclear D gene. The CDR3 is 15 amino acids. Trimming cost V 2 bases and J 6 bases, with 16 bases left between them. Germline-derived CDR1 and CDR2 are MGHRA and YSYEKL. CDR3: CASSQTERKGDGYTF. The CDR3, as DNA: TGCGCCAGCAGCCAAACTGAACGGAAGGGCGATGGCTACACCTTC.

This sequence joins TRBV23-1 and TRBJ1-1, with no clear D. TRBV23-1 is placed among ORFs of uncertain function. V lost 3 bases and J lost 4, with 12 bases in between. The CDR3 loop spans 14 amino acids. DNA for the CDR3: TGCGCCAGCAGTCAGTTCCCAGGAGGCACTGAAGCTTTCTTT. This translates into CASSQFPGGTEAFF.

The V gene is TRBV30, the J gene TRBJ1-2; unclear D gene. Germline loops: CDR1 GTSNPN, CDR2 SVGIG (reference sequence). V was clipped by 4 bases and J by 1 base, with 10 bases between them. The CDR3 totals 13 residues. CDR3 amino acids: CAWTGDYNYGYTF. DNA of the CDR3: TGTGCCTGGACCGGAGACTATAACTATGGCTACACCTTC.

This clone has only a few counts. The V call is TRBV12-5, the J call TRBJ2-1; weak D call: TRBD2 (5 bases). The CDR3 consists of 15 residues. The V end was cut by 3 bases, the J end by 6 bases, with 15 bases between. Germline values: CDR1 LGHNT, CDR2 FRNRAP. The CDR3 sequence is CASGLGGLQGNEQFF. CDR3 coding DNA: TGTGCTAGTGGTTTAGGAGGCCTTCAAGGCAATGAGCAGTTCTTC.